The 10 T cell receptor beta chains given below trace back to one sample, sequenced in a study of blood T cells in healthy people across ages. Primed by a sample-barcoded 5' primer and a J-beta primer mix, a second PCR proceeded for 7 to 11 cycles. TCRdb reanalysed the 5' RACE reads using MiXCR and keeps one entry per CDR3 protein. Of approximately 800,000 distinct CDR3 sequences listed, under 40% were seen once; the top ten hold roughly 13%. The specimen sequenced was blood. The receptors were gathered from a man younger than 30 in good health.

The gene calls are TRBV7-2 and TRBJ2-3; D is perhaps TRBD1 (7 bases). Deletions cut 2 bases from V and 1 base from J, with 16 bases between. CDR3 size: 17 residues. Germline assignment: CDR1 SGHTA and CDR2 FQGNSA. This CDR3 reads CASSLFPGGLGTDTQYF. As DNA, the CDR3 is TGTGCCAGCAGCTTATTCCCAGGGGGGCTTGGCACAGATACGCAGTATTTT.

The chain employs TRBV20-1 and TRBJ2-4, with D perhaps TRBD2 (5 bases). V lost 6 bases, J lost 8 bases, and 17 bases lay in between. Looked up from germline, CDR1 is DFQATT and CDR2 is SNEGSKA (reference sequence). The CDR3 has 13 amino acids. CDR3 nucleotide sequence: TGCAGTGCGACCGACGGGGAGCAAGACATTCAGTACTTC. This encodes CSATDGEQDIQYF.

The chain joins TRBV9 to TRBJ1-1; D perhaps matches TRBD1 (6 bases). Per the germline V gene, CDR1 is SGDLS and CDR2 is YYNGEE. This CDR3 contains 16 residues. V was pared by 4 bases and J by 1 base, with 17 bases between. This CDR3 reads CASSPTGRDGNTEAFF. The CDR3 DNA reads as TGTGCCAGCAGCCCCACAGGGAGGGATGGGAACACTGAAGCTTTCTTT.

With respect to this clonotype: Just one base apart from a much larger clone, this may be a read error. V and J are TRBV12-3 or TRBV12-4 and TRBJ2-1; D remains unclear. The J call may be incorrect, as the DNA end agrees better with TRBJ2-7. The CDR3 has 19 amino acids. The CDR3 here is CASSLFSSGERSSYNEQYF. In DNA, the CDR3 is TGTGCCAGCAGTTTATTCTCGTCCGGTGAAAGGAGCTCCTACAATGAGCAGTACTTC.

This clonotype was seen at least ten times. V gene TRBV20-1 combines with J gene TRBJ2-5; TRBD2 might be the D (6 bases). V was trimmed by 4 bases and J by 5 bases, leaving 14 bases between them. The CDR3 contains 13 residues. Germline loops: CDR1 DFQATT, CDR2 SNEGSKA (reference sequence). This CDR3 reads CSATRDFSETQYF. The CDR3 DNA is TGCAGTGCTACTCGGGACTTCTCGGAGACCCAGTACTTC.

Worth noting for this clonotype: No conserved phenylalanine or tryptophan ends this CDR3, so it is likely a read error. The V and J genes are TRBV20-1 and TRBJ2-5, with 9 bases lining up with TRBD1. Gene TRBJ2-7 matches the end of the DNA better, so the J call may be wrong. Germline assignment: CDR1 DFQATT and CDR2 SNEGSKA (reference sequence). There are 14 residues in the CDR3. The CDR3 loop reads CSARGQGGANEQYL. The CDR3, as DNA: TGCAGTGCTAGAGGACAGGGGGGTGCCAACGAGCAGTACCTC.

The chain has TRBV12-3 or TRBV12-4 and TRBJ2-7; D is tentatively TRBD1 or TRBD2 (6 bases each). With 7 bases removed from V and 7 bases from J, the gap between germline ends came to 20 bases. The CDR3 runs 14 residues. As DNA, the CDR3 is TGTGCCAGCAACCCCAGCGGGCGAAGGGGGGAGCAGTACTTC. This codes for CASNPSGRRGEQYF.

This clonotype appeared a single time. A much larger clone is a single base away; this may be a read error. V is TRBV20-1 and J is TRBJ2-6; 7 positions agree with TRBD1. Unmatched junction bases numbered 16, after V lost 3 bases and J lost 5 bases. Germline V CDR1 and CDR2: DFQATT, SNEGSKA (reference sequence). This CDR3 spans 18 amino acids. This CDR3 is CSASGTEDVASRANVLTF. The CDR3 DNA reads as TGCAGTGCTAGCGGGACAGAGGATGTTGCATCCCGGGCCAACGTCCTGACTTTC.

The chain couples TRBV20-1 to TRBJ2-7, with D maybe TRBD2 (7 bases). Trimming stripped 3 bases from V and 6 bases from J, with 12 bases between. The CDR3 is made up of 12 amino acids. Germline V CDR1 and CDR2: DFQATT, SNEGSKA (reference sequence). The CDR3 spells CSARGGGFEQYF. The DNA for the CDR3 is TGCAGTGCTAGGGGGGGGGGCTTCGAGCAGTACTTC.

A few counts support this clonotype. V gene TRBV20-1 combines with J gene TRBJ1-5; D possibly corresponds to TRBD1 (5 bases). Germline CDR1 and CDR2: DFQATT and SNEGSKA (reference sequence). The length of the CDR3 is 14 residues. The germline V and J ends were trimmed by 4 bases and 2 bases, with 12 bases remaining between them. The CDR3 coding sequence is TGCAGTGCTACTACAGGCGCGGGCAATCAGCCCCAGCATTTT. Protein product: CSATTGAGNQPQHF.